The sequence of this TCR beta chain was determined in a study of early T cells in non-severe SARS-CoV-2 infection. Study summary: Sequencing input comprised bulk RNA from unsorted whole blood; chain pairing was not available.

One entry per CDR3 protein results from TCRdb running MiXCR on the 5' RACE reads. This table holds some 90,000 distinct CDR3 sequences, 14% to 15% found once. The CDR3 extends over 15 amino acids. Germline CDR1 SQVTM, CDR2 ANQGSEA. Trimming shortened V by 4 bases and J by 2 bases, and 18 bases separated the two germline ends. The chain joins TRBV29-1 to TRBJ2-7; maybe TRBD2 (5 bases). The sequenced material came from whole blood. The sequence was collected from an adult who was a healthcare worker with PCR-confirmed SARS-CoV-2 infection or an uninfected control (not recorded which). CDR3 residues: CSVVLAERSAYEQYF. DNA of the CDR3: TGCAGCGTTGTGCTGGCGGAGCGGAGTGCCTACGAGCAGTACTTC.